The TCR beta chain under discussion was sequenced for a study of Graves' ophthalmopathy and Graves' hyperthyroidism. Overall study context: If no ophthalmopathy appeared within 18 months of follow-up, hyperthyroidism was termed stable. Study-level points and caveats: Blood was where most expanded thyroid clonotypes above 0.001 frequency also turned up.

The CDR3 is 15 residues long. With 1 base removed from V and 7 bases from J, the gap between germline ends came to 16 bases. Per germline, CDR1 SGHAT and CDR2 FQNNGV. This clonotype was detected many times. The antigen remains undetermined. Investigators amplified TCR beta CDR3 regions from RNA transcripts. Investigators did first-round RT-PCR with HTBI primers, then second-round multiplex PCR. TCRdb reprocessed the multiplex PCR reads via MiXCR and lists one record per CDR3 protein. Found here are 500,000 to 600,000 distinct CDR3 sequences, about 40% of them singletons; the top ten hold about 4%. The chain uses TRBV11-2 and TRBJ1-2; D possibly corresponds to TRBD1 (6 bases). Specimen: peripheral blood or thyroid tissue (not recorded which). This TCR was sampled from an adult man with Graves' hyperthyroidism. The CDR3 nucleotides are TGTGCCAGCAGCTTAGGCCGAGGGGGGTACCGTGGCTACACCTTC. Translation: CASSLGRGGYRGYTF.